One and the same sample provided the 10 T cell receptor beta chains below, sequenced in a study of long-term antiretroviral therapy in people with HIV (dated by TCRdb to about 2022). Sequencing of the TRB variable region was done with the immunoSEQ hsTCRB v3.0 assay at survey level resolution. Held by TCRdb, this immuneACCESS table contains in-frame sequences only and omits some clones. Under half of the omission traces to an unresolved V gene where checked; the cause of the rest is unknown. This sample gives around 20,000 clones in total; around 77% of them show up just once. The ten largest make up around 6.9% of the sample. The material sequenced was unsorted PBMCs, taken 2.2 years after starting antiretroviral therapy. These receptors were obtained from a man aged 50-59 years with HIV.

The chain links TRBV18 to TRBJ2-3; D possibly corresponds to TRBD2 (6 bases). The germline CDR1 and CDR2 sequences are KGHSH and LQKENI. The CDR3 totals 16 residues. The V end lost 3 bases, the J end lost 3 bases, and 16 bases lay between the germline ends. This chain's CDR3 is CASSPYRELGTDTQYF. The CDR3 DNA reads as TGTGCCAGCTCACCTTACCGGGAGCTTGGGACAGATACGCAGTATTTT.

The chain joins TRBV7-8 to TRBJ2-4; D is ambiguous. Germline CDR1 and CDR2: SGHVS and FQNEAQ. V was cut by 7 bases and J by 1 base, with 11 bases left in between. CDR3 length: 14 residues. The CDR3 DNA reads as TGTGCCAGCACCCCCCTCGGGGCCAAAAACATTCAGTACTTC. It specifies CASTPLGAKNIQYF.

The V gene is TRBV28, the J gene TRBJ2-3, with 7 positions matching TRBD2. V shed 5 bases and J 3 bases; nucleotides not matched to a gene: 8. The length of the CDR3 is 15 residues. Germline CDR1 MDHEN, CDR2 SYDVKM. CDR3 sequence (DNA): TGTGCCAGCAGTATCCCGGGACTAAAAACAGATACGCAGTATTTT. It codes for CASSIPGLKTDTQYF.

A few counts support this clone. This chain joins TRBV28 and TRBJ2-7; 14 nucleotides match TRBD2. CDR3 length equals 16 residues. V trimming: 3 bases; J trimming: 3 bases; junction bases outside the gene matches: 4. Germline CDR1 MDHEN, CDR2 SYDVKM. The chain's CDR3 is CASSFGTSGSSYEQYF. CDR3 coding DNA: TGTGCCAGCAGTTTCGGGACTAGCGGGAGCAGCTACGAGCAGTACTTC.

The chain uses TRBV2 and TRBJ2-3, with D possibly TRBD1 on 7 matching bases. CDR1 SNHLY and CDR2 FYNNEI come from the germline V gene. Trimming took off 7 bases at V and 3 bases at J, with 14 bases between the two ends. The CDR3 has 14 amino acids. Written as DNA, the CDR3 is TGTGCCAGCAACGGAGGGGGCTGGACAGATACGCAGTATTTT. This gives the protein CASNGGGWTDTQYF.

This chain uses TRBV6-5 with TRBJ1-5, with D unclear. The CDR3 covers 13 residues. V gave up 4 bases and J gave up 7 bases, with 11 bases separating them. Germline values: CDR1 MNHEY, CDR2 SVGAGI. The CDR3, as DNA: TGTGCCAGCAGTTTAAAAGGGAGCCAGCCCCAGCATTTT. Translation: CASSLKGSQPQHF.

J is TRBJ2-5 and V is TRBV2, with 8 bases lining up with TRBD2. V lost 8 bases to trimming and J lost 5 bases; unmatched junction nucleotides: 10. Germline assignment: CDR1 SNHLY and CDR2 FYNNEI. The CDR3 is 14 residues long. The CDR3 sequence: CASQREMVMETQYF. CDR3 sequence (DNA): TGTGCCAGCCAGCGGGAGATGGTCATGGAGACCCAGTACTTC.

The sample holds a few counts of this clone. This chain links TRBV7-4 with TRBJ2-7; D unresolved. Germline loops: CDR1 SGHVT, CDR2 SQSDAQ. The CDR3 totals 15 residues. With 5 bases removed from V and 4 bases from J, the gap between germline ends came to 18 bases. CDR3 sequence: CASSPDGASAYEQYF. The CDR3 DNA reads TGTGCCAGCAGCCCGGACGGAGCGAGCGCATACGAGCAGTACTTC.

The genes are TRBV7-9 and TRBJ2-7; D uncertain. The CDR3 is made up of 14 amino acids. The germline CDR1 and CDR2 sequences are SEHNR and FQNEAQ (reference sequence). V lost 2 bases, J lost 2 bases, and 10 bases lay in between. The CDR3 sequence is CASSLSQQPYEQYF. The CDR3 bases are TGTGCCAGCAGCTTATCGCAACAGCCCTACGAGCAGTACTTC.

This chain joins TRBV6-6 and TRBJ2-2, with no clear D. The germline V and J ends were trimmed by 0 bases and 3 bases, with 8 bases remaining between them. The CDR3 length is 15 residues. Germline V gene sequence: CDR1 MNHNY, CDR2 SVGAGI (reference sequence). The CDR3 DNA follows: TGTGCCAGCAGTTACTCGTTTACCTACACCGGGGAGCTGTTTTTT. It codes for CASSYSFTYTGELFF.